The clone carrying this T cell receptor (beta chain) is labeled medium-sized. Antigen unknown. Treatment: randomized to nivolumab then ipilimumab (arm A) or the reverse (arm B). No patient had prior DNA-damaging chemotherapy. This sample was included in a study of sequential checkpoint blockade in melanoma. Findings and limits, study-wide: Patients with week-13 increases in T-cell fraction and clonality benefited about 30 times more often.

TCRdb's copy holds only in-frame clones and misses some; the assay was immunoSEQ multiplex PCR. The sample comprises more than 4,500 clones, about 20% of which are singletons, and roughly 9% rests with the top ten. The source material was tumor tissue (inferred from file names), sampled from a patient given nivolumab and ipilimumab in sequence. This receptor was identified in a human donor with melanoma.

The CDR3 sequence: CASSDPYRERGETQYF. In nucleotides, the CDR3 is TGTGCCAGCAGTGACCCATACAGGGAACGAGGGGAGACCCAGTACTTC. V and J are TRBV6-8 and TRBJ2-5; D may be TRBD1 (6 bases). Trimming pared 5 bases from V and 5 bases from J, leaving 21 bases between. CDR1 and CDR2 from the germline V gene are MNHGY and SAAAGT. The CDR3 sequence is 16 residues long.